Listed below are T cell receptor beta chains from one sample, sequenced in a study of beta chain features in type 1 diabetes. Produced via immunoSEQ multiplex PCR; TCRdb's table is partial and in-frame only. The data show 300,000 to 400,000 clones, with over 9% seen just once and about 0.63% held by the top ten. The specimen was central memory CD4+ T cells from blood. The origin of the receptors is a man aged 25 to 40 with type 1 diabetes. The CDR3 runs from the conserved cysteine through the conserved F or W. Fields, in order: J gene, V gene, clone size, CDR3 protein. Clone size, where shown, is once, few, many, or a class for clones that have expanded.

J: TRBJ2-5
V: TRBV5-4
size: NA
CDR3: CASCARTSGQETQYF

J: NA
V: TRBV6-5
size: NA
CDR3: CASSVVGTGDGEQYF

J: TRBJ1-5
V: TRBV7-9
size: few
CDR3: CASSLNEDQPQHF

J: TRBJ2-1
V: TRBV7-9
size: many
CDR3: CASSPPGLNNEQFF

J: TRBJ2-1
V: TRBV19
size: many
CDR3: CASSMRLAVYNEQFF

J: TRBJ2-1
V: TRBV5-6
size: NA
CDR3: CASSFGLNNEQFF

J: TRBJ2-7
V: TRBV12-2
size: NA
CDR3: CASRHSGGEQYF

J: TRBJ2-7
V: TRBV29-1
size: few
CDR3: CSGTSGRLGEQYF

J: TRBJ2-5
V: TRBV11-2
size: NA
CDR3: CASRGTSGVQETQYF

J: TRBJ2-5
V: TRBV9
size: NA
CDR3: CASSVALSTQETQYF

J: TRBJ2-6
V: TRBV7-2
size: NA
CDR3: CASSPHLAGGSSGANVLTF

J: TRBJ2-5
V: TRBV9
size: few
CDR3: CASSRTGQETQYF

J: TRBJ1-4
V: TRBV27
size: NA
CDR3: CASSTANEKLFF

J: TRBJ2-4
V: TRBV7-2
size: NA
CDR3: CASSSGRDIQYF

J: TRBJ2-5
V: TRBV7-9
size: NA
CDR3: CASSFGGGVQETQYF

J: TRBJ2-7
V: TRBV4-3
size: NA
CDR3: CASSQAEDRGYEQYF

J: TRBJ2-7
V: TRBV4-2
size: few
CDR3: CASSSETSLGSYEQYF

J: TRBJ2-1
V: TRBV5-1
size: NA
CDR3: CASSQGLAGVEQFF

J: TRBJ2-5
V: TRBV2
size: NA
CDR3: CASRGLTGGQETQYF

J: TRBJ2-3
V: TRBV9
size: once
CDR3: CASSARPDLGTDTQYF

J: TRBJ2-1
V: TRBV7-3
size: NA
CDR3: CASSSTRDRGHPQFF

J: TRBJ2-5
V: TRBV10-2
size: few
CDR3: CASSAGTFEETQYF

J: TRBJ2-7
V: TRBV28
size: NA
CDR3: CASSKGRSHEQYF

J: TRBJ2-7
V: TRBV11-3
size: NA
CDR3: CASSYSYEQYF

J: TRBJ2-7
V: TRBV15
size: many
CDR3: CATSLGLAGSGEQYF